Listed below are T cell receptor beta chains from one sample, sequenced in a study of Tregs in tolerant kidney transplant recipients. Profiled with immunoSEQ multiplex PCR; TCRdb holds only in-frame clones, not every one. Here the sample spans some 4,100 clones, 45% to 70% being singletons. No antigens are known for them. Material: CD8+ T cells from blood cultured with allogeneic cells. These TCRs come from a human donor in good health. Each CDR3 is given with its conserved first and last residue. The D gene is left open where the match is weak. Clone size, where shown, is once, few, many, or a class for clones that have expanded.

size	J	D	V	CDR3	DNA
few	TRBJ1-1	-	TRBV5-4	CASSLRGWSSLNDTEAFF	TGTGCCAGCAGCTTGAGGGGGTGGAGTAGCCTGAACGACACTGAAGCTTTCTTT
-	TRBJ2-2	-	TRBV4-1	CASSPQGWDTGELFF	TGCGCCAGCAGCCCGCAGGGATGGGACACCGGGGAGCTGTTTTTT
-	TRBJ2-3	-	TRBV9	CASSVAGALTDTQYF	TGTGCCAGCAGCGTAGCGGGGGCCCTCACAGATACGCAGTATTTT
few	TRBJ1-1	-	TRBV9	CASSPGGTNTEAFF	TGTGCCAGCAGCCCAGGCGGGACAAACACTGAAGCTTTCTTT
-	TRBJ2-2	-	TRBV6-5	CASSYSIVQATGELFF	TGTGCCAGCAGTTACTCGATAGTACAGGCCACCGGGGAGCTGTTTTTT
-	TRBJ2-1	-	TRBV27	CASSLYVRDNEQFF	TGTGCCAGCAGTTTATATGTGAGGGACAATGAGCAGTTCTTC
-	TRBJ1-3	-	TRBV2	CASSEEPGWSGNTIYF	TGTGCCAGCAGTGAAGAACCAGGGTGGTCTGGAAACACCATATATTTT
-	TRBJ2-5	TRBD2	TRBV25-1	CASSEGSGQETQYF	TGTGCCAGCAGTGAAGGTAGCGGGCAAGAGACCCAGTACTTC
-	TRBJ2-3	-	TRBV7-9	CASSLKFLGADTQYF	TGTGCCAGCAGCTTAAAGTTTTTAGGGGCAGATACGCAGTATTTT
-	TRBJ1-3	-	TRBV6-5	CASSGNTIYF	TGTGCCAGCAGTGGAAACACCATATATTTT
-	TRBJ2-7	-	TRBV9	CASSVGLPRYEQYF	TGTGCCAGCAGCGTAGGACTGCCTAGGTACGAGCAGTACTTC
-	TRBJ2-5	-	TRBV7-7	CASSPNRVTQETQYF	TGTGCCAGCAGCCCCAACAGAGTAACCCAAGAGACCCAGTACTTC
few	TRBJ2-1	-	TRBV6-6	CASSPLTRGEQFF	TGTGCCAGCAGCCCCCTAACGCGGGGTGAGCAGTTCTTC
-	TRBJ1-1	TRBD1	TRBV5-4	CASSYTGGAGAFF	TGTGCCAGCAGTTATACAGGGGGCGCGGGAGCTTTCTTT
-	TRBJ2-7	-	TRBV27	CASTFLGDSEQYF	TGTGCCAGCACTTTCTTGGGGGACTCAGAGCAGTACTTC
-	TRBJ2-3	-	TRBV13	CASSSRTEWTDTQYF	TGTGCCAGCAGCTCCCGGACCGAGTGGACAGATACGCAGTATTTT
-	TRBJ2-5	TRBD1	TRBV9	CASSGTGLGETRYF	TGTGCCAGCAGCGGGACAGGGTTGGGAGAGACCCGGTACTTC
-	TRBJ2-5	-	TRBV11-2	CASSLDPSQRETQYF	TGTGCCAGCAGCTTAGATCCTAGCCAGAGGGAGACCCAGTACTTC
-	TRBJ2-1	-	TRBV27	CASSLGGPYNEQFF	TGTGCCAGCAGTTTGGGGGGCCCTTACAATGAGCAGTTCTTC
-	TRBJ2-1	TRBD2	TRBV27	CASSLIGGAREQFF	TGTGCCAGCAGTTTAATCGGGGGGGCTCGTGAGCAGTTCTTC
-	TRBJ2-1	-	TRBV21-1	CASSYGWYNEQFF	TGTGCCAGCAGCTATGGTTGGTACAATGAGCAGTTCTTC
-	TRBJ2-7	-	TRBV10-2	CASSESGVGYEQYF	TGCGCCAGCAGTGAATCCGGGGTCGGATACGAGCAGTACTTC
-	TRBJ2-1	TRBD2	TRBV7-9	CASSFFHPGAGNEQFF	TGTGCCAGCAGCTTCTTCCACCCGGGAGCGGGAAATGAGCAGTTCTTC
-	TRBJ1-2	TRBD1	TRBV11-1	CASSTGGFSYGYTF	TGTGCCAGCAGTACAGGGGGATTCAGCTATGGCTACACCTTC
-	TRBJ1-1	TRBD1	TRBV27	CASSLGTGMNTEAFF	TGTGCCAGCAGTTTGGGGACAGGGATGAACACTGAAGCTTTCTTT
-	TRBJ1-1	-	TRBV30	CAWSYSGNTEAFF	TGTGCCTGGAGTTACTCGGGTAACACTGAAGCTTTCTTT
-	TRBJ2-5	TRBD2	TRBV19	CASSIRWTSGGGLETQYF	TGTGCCAGTAGTATACGCTGGACTAGCGGGGGGGGCTTGGAGACCCAGTACTTC
-	TRBJ2-1	TRBD1	TRBV27	CASSFLSTGGSLVSYNEQFF	TGTGCCAGCAGTTTTCTTTCGACAGGGGGCTCCCTCGTCTCCTACAATGAGCAGTTCTTC
-	TRBJ1-1	TRBD1	TRBV7-3	CASSPGQRSNTEAFF	TGTGCCAGCAGCCCGGGACAGAGATCGAACACTGAAGCTTTCTTT
few	TRBJ2-3	-	TRBV19	CASSISVSTDTQYF	TGTGCCAGTAGTATCTCAGTGAGCACAGATACGCAGTATTTT
once	TRBJ2-7	TRBD1	TRBV27	CASSYGTGGRYEQYF	TGTGCCAGCAGTTACGGGACAGGGGGCCGTTACGAGCAGTACTTC
once	TRBJ1-3	-	TRBV14	CASSQVGQGSSSGNTIYF	TGTGCCAGCAGCCAAGTGGGGCAGGGGAGCAGTTCTGGAAACACCATATATTTT
-	TRBJ2-3	TRBD1	TRBV7-9	CASSLGTGAFTDTQYF	TGTGCCAGCAGCCTAGGGACAGGGGCCTTCACAGATACGCAGTATTTT
-	TRBJ1-1	-	TRBV11-2	CASSPFRSGGEAFF	TGTGCCAGCAGCCCCTTTAGGTCGGGGGGAGAAGCTTTCTTT
-	TRBJ2-7	TRBD2	TRBV5-1	CASSLGLAVYEQYF	TGCGCCAGCAGCTTGGGTCTAGCGGTCTACGAGCAGTACTTC
few	TRBJ2-5	TRBD2	TRBV7-2	CASSLVGGGIGETQYF	TGTGCCAGCAGCTTAGTTGGCGGGGGGATTGGGGAGACCCAGTACTTC
-	TRBJ2-1	-	TRBV9	CASSVGWTTYNEQFF	TGTGCCAGCAGCGTAGGGTGGACTACCTACAATGAGCAGTTCTTC
few	TRBJ1-5	TRBD1	TRBV6-5	CASSSGTADNQPQHF	TGTGCCAGCAGTTCCGGGACAGCTGACAATCAGCCCCAGCATTTT
-	TRBJ2-1	TRBD1	TRBV11-3	CASSMGQNNEQFF	TGTGCCAGCAGCATGGGACAGAACAATGAGCAGTTCTTC
few	TRBJ2-1	TRBD2	TRBV6-5	CASRLGTSGYNEQFF	TGTGCCAGCAGGCTTGGGACTAGCGGTTACAATGAGCAGTTCTTC
-	TRBJ2-1	TRBD2	TRBV6-6	CASSDGTSLYNEQFF	TGTGCCAGCAGTGACGGGACTAGCCTCTACAATGAGCAGTTCTTC
once	TRBJ2-5	-	TRBV5-1	CASSLWGGLRETQYF	TGCGCCAGCAGCTTGTGGGGCGGACTGAGGGAGACCCAGTACTTC
few	TRBJ2-1	-	TRBV19	CASTLVGSSYNEQFF	TGTGCCAGTACGTTGGTTGGGAGCTCCTACAATGAGCAGTTCTTC
-	TRBJ1-1	-	TRBV9	CASSVTTGTGNTEAFF	TGTGCCAGCAGCGTGACTACCGGGACGGGGAACACTGAAGCTTTCTTT
-	TRBJ1-1	-	TRBV4-1	CASSQFGRSTEAFF	TGCGCCAGCAGCCAATTCGGTCGGAGCACTGAAGCTTTCTTT
-	TRBJ1-1	-	TRBV6-6	CASSWNRRITEAFF	TGTGCCAGCAGTTGGAACAGGAGGATCACTGAAGCTTTCTTT
-	TRBJ2-1	TRBD2	TRBV9	CASSTRKRGDFYEQFF	TGTGCCAGCAGCACCCGTAAGCGGGGGGACTTCTATGAGCAGTTCTTC
few	TRBJ1-2	TRBD1	TRBV6-6	CASSYGDSPYGYTF	TGTGCCAGCAGTTACGGGGACAGCCCCTATGGCTACACCTTC
-	TRBJ2-1	TRBD2	TRBV27	CASSLGGGNEQFF	TGTGCCAGCAGTTTAGGCGGGGGCAATGAGCAGTTCTTC
-	TRBJ2-7	TRBD1	TRBV27	CASSPGTGGGEQYF	TGTGCCAGCAGTCCCGGGACAGGGGGCGGCGAGCAGTACTTC
-	TRBJ1-4	-	TRBV4-1	CATRGATNEKLFF	TGCGCCACCAGAGGGGCAACTAATGAAAAACTGTTTTTT
-	TRBJ1-2	-	TRBV6-5	CASSYLGAGGYTF	TGTGCCAGCAGTTACCTGGGGGCGGGTGGCTACACCTTC